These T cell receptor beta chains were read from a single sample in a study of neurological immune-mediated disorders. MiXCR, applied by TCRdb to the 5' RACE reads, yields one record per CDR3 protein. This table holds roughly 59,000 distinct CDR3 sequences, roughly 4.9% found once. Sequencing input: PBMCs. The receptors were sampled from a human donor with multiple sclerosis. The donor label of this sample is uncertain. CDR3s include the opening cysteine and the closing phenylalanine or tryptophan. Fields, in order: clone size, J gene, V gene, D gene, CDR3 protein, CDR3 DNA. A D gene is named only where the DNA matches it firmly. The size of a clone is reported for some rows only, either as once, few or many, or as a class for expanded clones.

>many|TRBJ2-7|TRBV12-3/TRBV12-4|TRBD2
CASLETSGDEQYF
TGTGCCAGCCTAGAGACTAGCGGGGACGAGCAGTACTTC
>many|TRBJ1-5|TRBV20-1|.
CSAGGGTNQPQHF
TGCAGTGCTGGCGGGGGGACGAATCAGCCCCAGCATTTT
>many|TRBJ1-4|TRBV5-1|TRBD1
CARLGLQGDEKLFF
TGCGCCAGGCTGGGGCTTCAGGGGGATGAAAAACTGTTTTTT
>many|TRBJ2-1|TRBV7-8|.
CASSLGKDEQFF
TGTGCCAGCAGCCTCGGGAAGGATGAGCAGTTCTTC
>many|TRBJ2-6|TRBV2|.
CASSDANYVLTF
TGTGCCAGCAGTGACGCTAACTACGTCCTGACTTTC
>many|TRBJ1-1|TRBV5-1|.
CASSLGGGGTEAFF
TGCGCCAGCAGCTTGGGAGGGGGAGGCACTGAAGCTTTCTTT
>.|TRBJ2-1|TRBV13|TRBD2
CASSPGLASLDEQFF
TGTGCCAGCAGCCCGGGACTAGCAAGCTTGGATGAGCAGTTCTTC
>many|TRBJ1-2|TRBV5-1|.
CASSFTQGDYGYTF
TGCGCCAGCAGCTTCACTCAGGGCGACTATGGCTACACCTTC
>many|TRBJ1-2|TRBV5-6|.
CASSLGRYYGYTF
TGTGCCAGCAGCTTGGGACGGTACTATGGCTACACCTTC
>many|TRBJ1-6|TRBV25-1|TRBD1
CASTTGDNSPLHF
TGTGCCAGCACAACAGGGGATAATTCACCCCTCCACTTT
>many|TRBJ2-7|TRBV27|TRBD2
CASTSLLRGGRGHEQYF
TGTGCCAGCACCTCACTTCTCCGGGGGGGTAGGGGCCACGAGCAGTACTTC
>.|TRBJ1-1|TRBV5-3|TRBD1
CARSLMDRGEEAFF
TGTGCCAGAAGCTTGATGGACAGGGGTGAAGAAGCTTTCTTT
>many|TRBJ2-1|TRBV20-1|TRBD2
CSASRTSAEQFF
TGCAGTGCTAGCCGGACTAGCGCTGAGCAGTTCTTC
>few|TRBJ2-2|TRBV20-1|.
CSASLGPGAGELFF
TGCAGTGCTAGTCTGGGACCGGGGGCCGGGGAGCTGTTTTTT
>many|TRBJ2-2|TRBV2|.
CASTEETNTGELFF
TGTGCCAGCACGGAAGAAACGAACACCGGGGAGCTGTTTTTT
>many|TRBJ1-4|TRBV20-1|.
CSAAGGQSLFF
TGCAGTGCCGCTGGGGGGCAGTCACTGTTTTTT
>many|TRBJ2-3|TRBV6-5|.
CASSWRGVETDTQYF
TGTGCCAGCAGTTGGAGGGGGGTGGAGACAGATACGCAGTATTTT
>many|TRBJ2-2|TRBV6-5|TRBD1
CASKLTGLYTGELFF
TGTGCCAGCAAGTTGACAGGGTTGTACACCGGGGAGCTGTTTTTT
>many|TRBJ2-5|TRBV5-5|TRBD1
CASSSRTGQETQYF
TGTGCCAGCAGCTCTCGGACAGGACAAGAGACCCAGTACTTC
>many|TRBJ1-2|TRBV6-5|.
CASSGTPANYGYTF
TGTGCCAGCAGTGGGACACCTGCTAACTATGGCTACACCTTC
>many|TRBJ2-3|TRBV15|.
CATSSPGTDTQYF
TGTGCCACCAGCAGCCCAGGAACAGATACGCAGTATTTT
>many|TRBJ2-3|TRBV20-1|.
CSARAPGTDTQYF
TGCAGTGCTAGGGCACCTGGCACAGATACGCAGTATTTT
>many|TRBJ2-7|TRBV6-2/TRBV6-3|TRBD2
CASSYGSGGPLEQYF
TGTGCCAGCAGTTACGGATCGGGGGGGCCTCTCGAGCAGTACTTC
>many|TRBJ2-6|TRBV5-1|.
CASSLGRNSGANVLTF
TGCGCCAGCAGCTTGGGACGGAACTCTGGGGCCAACGTCCTGACTTTC
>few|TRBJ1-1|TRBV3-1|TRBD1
CASSQFYSPRGQAFF
TGTGCCAGCAGCCAATTCTACAGCCCCAGGGGGCAAGCTTTCTTT
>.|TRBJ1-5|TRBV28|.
CASSSMRGAGQPQHF
TGTGCCAGCAGCTCAATGAGAGGGGCAGGGCAGCCCCAGCATTTT
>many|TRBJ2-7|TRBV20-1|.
CSAPTTTYEQYF
TGCAGTGCTCCGACTACCACCTACGAGCAGTACTTC
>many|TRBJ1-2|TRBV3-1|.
CASSQGRGKVRYTF
TGTGCCAGCAGCCAAGGAAGGGGGAAAGTACGCTACACCTTC
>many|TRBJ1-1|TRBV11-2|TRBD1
CASRTGDWNTEAFF
TGTGCCAGCAGAACAGGGGATTGGAACACTGAAGCTTTCTTT
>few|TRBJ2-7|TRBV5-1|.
CASSFTDDYEQYF
TGCGCCAGCAGCTTCACTGATGACTACGAGCAGTACTTC
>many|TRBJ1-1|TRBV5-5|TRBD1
CASSPGTGVAFF
TGTGCCAGCAGCCCGGGGACAGGGGTAGCTTTCTTT
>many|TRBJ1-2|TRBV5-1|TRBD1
CASSFSGQAYGYTF
TGCGCCAGCAGCTTTTCCGGACAGGCCTATGGCTACACCTTC
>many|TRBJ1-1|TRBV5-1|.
CASSSAPKGQGNTEAFF
TGCGCCAGCAGCTCTGCGCCAAAGGGGCAGGGGAACACTGAAGCTTTCTTT
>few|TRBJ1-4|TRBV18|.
CASSLSGTNEKLFF
TGTGCCAGCTCACTTTCCGGGACAAACGAAAAACTGTTTTTT
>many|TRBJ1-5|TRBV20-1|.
CSASRDSNQPQHF
TGCAGTGCGTCCAGAGATAGCAATCAGCCCCAGCATTTT
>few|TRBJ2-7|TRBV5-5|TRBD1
CASSRGTGKQYF
TGTGCCAGCAGCCGGGGGACAGGGAAGCAGTACTTC
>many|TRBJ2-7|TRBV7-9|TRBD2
CASSLALAGAHLEQYF
TGTGCCAGCAGCTTAGCGCTAGCGGGGGCACACCTGGAGCAGTACTTC
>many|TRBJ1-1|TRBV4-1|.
CASSQVGGRWTEAFF
TGCGCCAGCAGCCAAGTGGGGGGGCGGTGGACTGAAGCTTTCTTT
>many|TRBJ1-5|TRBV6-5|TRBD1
CASSLGQGSRPQHF
TGTGCCAGCAGTCTAGGACAGGGTAGCAGGCCCCAGCATTTT
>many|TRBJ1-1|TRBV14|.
CASSPKGGSTEAFF
TGTGCCAGCAGCCCGAAAGGGGGGAGCACTGAAGCTTTCTTT
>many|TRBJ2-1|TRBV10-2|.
CASSESSSLVNEQFF
TGCGCCAGCAGTGAGTCGAGCAGTCTGGTCAATGAGCAGTTCTTC